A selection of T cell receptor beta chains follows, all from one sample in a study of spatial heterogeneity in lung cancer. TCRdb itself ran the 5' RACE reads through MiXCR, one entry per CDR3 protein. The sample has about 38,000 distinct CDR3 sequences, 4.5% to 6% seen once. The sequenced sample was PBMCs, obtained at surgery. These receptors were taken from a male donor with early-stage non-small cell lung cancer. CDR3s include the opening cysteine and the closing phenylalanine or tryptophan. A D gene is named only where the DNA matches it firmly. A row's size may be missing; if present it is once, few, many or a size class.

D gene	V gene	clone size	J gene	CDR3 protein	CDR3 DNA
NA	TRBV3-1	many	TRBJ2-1	CASSQPGHIHNEQFF	TGTGCCAGCAGCCAGCCGGGACACATACACAATGAGCAGTTCTTC
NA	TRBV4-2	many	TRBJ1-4	CASSQGSPGEKLFF	TGTGCCAGCAGCCAAGGTTCCCCAGGGGAAAAACTGTTTTTT
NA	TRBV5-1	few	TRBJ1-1	CASSLESGAAFF	TGCGCCAGCAGCTTGGAAAGTGGGGCAGCTTTCTTT
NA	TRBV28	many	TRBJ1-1	CASSLGEAFF	TGTGCCAGCAGTTTGGGTGAAGCTTTCTTT
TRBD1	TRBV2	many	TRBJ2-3	CASSESRGPADTQYF	TGTGCCAGCAGTGAAAGCAGGGGGCCCGCAGATACGCAGTATTTT
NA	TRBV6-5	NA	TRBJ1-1	CASRGAPPLNTEAFF	TGTGCCAGCCGGGGGGCCCCCCCACTGAACACTGAAGCTTTCTTT
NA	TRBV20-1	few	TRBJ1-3	CSARVVSPGNTIYF	TGCAGTGCTAGAGTAGTATCCCCTGGAAACACCATATATTTT
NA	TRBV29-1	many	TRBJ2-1	CSVEDQGISTFNEQFF	TGCAGCGTTGAAGACCAGGGGATCTCAACCTTCAATGAGCAGTTCTTC
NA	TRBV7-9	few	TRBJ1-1	CASSRSSVAFF	TGTGCCAGCAGCCGTTCGTCGGTAGCTTTCTTT
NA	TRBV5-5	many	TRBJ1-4	CASSFRQSEKLFF	TGTGCCAGCAGCTTTCGACAGTCTGAAAAACTGTTTTTT
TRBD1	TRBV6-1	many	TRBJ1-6	CASSYMDRNNSPLHF	TGTGCCAGCAGTTATATGGACAGGAATAATTCACCCCTCCACTTT
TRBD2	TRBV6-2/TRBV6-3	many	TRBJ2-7	CASSHPGGLEGYEQYF	TGTGCCAGCAGTCACCCCGGGGGACTAGAGGGCTATGAGCAGTACTTC
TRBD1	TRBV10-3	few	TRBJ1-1	CAISDSGGLGAFF	TGTGCCATCAGTGATTCAGGGGGGCTTGGTGCTTTCTTT
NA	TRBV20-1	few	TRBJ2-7	CSALPDYNYEQYF	TGCAGTGCCCTTCCGGACTACAACTACGAGCAGTACTTC
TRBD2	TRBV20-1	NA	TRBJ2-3	CSARDWASGGVDTQYF	TGCAGTGCTAGAGATTGGGCTAGCGGGGGGGTAGATACGCAGTATTTT
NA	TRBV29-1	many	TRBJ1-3	CSVGVYSGNTIYF	TGCAGCGTTGGGGTCTACTCTGGAAACACCATATATTTT
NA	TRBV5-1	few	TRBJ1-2	CASSLDRDLYGYTF	TGCGCCAGCAGCTTGGACAGGGACCTGTATGGCTACACCTTC
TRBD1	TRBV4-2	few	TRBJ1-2	CASSQVYRGSNYGYTF	TGTGCCAGCAGCCAGGTATACAGGGGATCTAACTATGGCTACACCTTC
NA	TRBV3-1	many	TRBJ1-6	CASSQVQGGSPLHF	TGTGCCAGCAGCCAAGTACAGGGAGGTTCACCCCTCCACTTT
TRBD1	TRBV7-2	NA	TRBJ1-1	CASSFDRGTEVFF	TGTGCCAGCAGCTTCGACAGGGGCACTGAAGTTTTCTTT
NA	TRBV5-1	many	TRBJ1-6	CASSLAKSGEPYNSPLHF	TGCGCCAGCAGCTTGGCCAAGAGCGGGGAGCCCTATAATTCACCCCTCCACTTT
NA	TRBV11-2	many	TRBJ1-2	CASSPRGTRYGYTF	TGTGCCAGCAGCCCCAGGGGAACCCGCTATGGCTACACCTTC
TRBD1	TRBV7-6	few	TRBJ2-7	CASSLGTGAYEQYF	TGTGCCAGCAGCTTAGGGACAGGAGCCTACGAGCAGTACTTC
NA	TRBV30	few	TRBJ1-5	CAWSGMGSSNQPQHF	TGTGCCTGGAGTGGTATGGGTAGCAGCAATCAGCCCCAGCATTTT
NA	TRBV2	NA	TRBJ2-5	CASRGASETQYF	TGTGCCAGCAGAGGGGCATCAGAGACCCAGTACTTC
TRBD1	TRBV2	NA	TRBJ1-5	CASSANRGHQPQHF	TGTGCCAGCAGTGCGAACAGGGGGCATCAGCCCCAGCATTTT
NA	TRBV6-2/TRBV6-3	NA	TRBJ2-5	CASIKRSQETQYF	TGTGCCAGCATCAAACGAAGCCAAGAGACCCAGTACTTC
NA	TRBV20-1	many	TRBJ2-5	CSASGALGETQYF	TGCAGTGCTAGCGGGGCCCTCGGGGAGACCCAGTACTTC
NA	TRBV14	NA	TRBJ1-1	CASSLLRAGAEAFF	TGTGCCAGCAGCCTATTGCGGGCAGGGGCTGAAGCTTTCTTT
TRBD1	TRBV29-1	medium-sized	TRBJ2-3	CSVEGQGVTDTQYF	TGCAGCGTTGAGGGACAGGGGGTGACAGATACGCAGTATTTT
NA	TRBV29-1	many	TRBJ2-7	CSVKKGVAYEQYF	TGCAGCGTCAAAAAGGGGGTGGCCTACGAGCAGTACTTC
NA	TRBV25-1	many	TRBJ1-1	CASSVGMNTEAFF	TGTGCCAGCAGTGTGGGGATGAACACTGAAGCTTTCTTT
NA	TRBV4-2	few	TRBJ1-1	CASSQELTGNTEAFF	TGTGCCAGCAGCCAAGAACTGACGGGTAACACTGAAGCTTTCTTT
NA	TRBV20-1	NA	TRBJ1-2	CSARGRDYGYTF	TGCAGTGCTAGGGGGCGCGACTATGGCTACACCTTC
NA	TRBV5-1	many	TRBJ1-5	CASSLDDNQPQHF	TGCGCCAGCAGCCTCGACGACAATCAGCCCCAGCATTTT
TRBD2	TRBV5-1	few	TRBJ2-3	CASSLGAGGSTDTQYF	TGCGCCAGCAGCTTGGGAGCGGGGGGTAGCACAGATACGCAGTATTTT
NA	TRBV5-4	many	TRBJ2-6	CASSLYAGANVLTF	TGTGCCAGCAGCTTGTATGCCGGGGCCAACGTCCTGACTTTC
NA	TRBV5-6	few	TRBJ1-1	CASSRALTEAFF	TGTGCCAGCAGCCGGGCTTTAACTGAAGCTTTCTTT
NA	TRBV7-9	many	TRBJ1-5	CASSLADSSNQPQHF	TGTGCCAGCAGCTTAGCGGACAGCTCCAATCAGCCCCAGCATTTT
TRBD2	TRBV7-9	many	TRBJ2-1	CASSYEAGGPVGEQFF	TGTGCCAGCAGCTACGAAGCGGGGGGGCCAGTCGGTGAGCAGTTCTTC
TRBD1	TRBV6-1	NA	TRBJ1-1	CAIRDRGITEAFF	TGTGCCATCCGGGACAGGGGGATCACTGAAGCTTTCTTT
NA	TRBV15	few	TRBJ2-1	CATSRDGGKEQFF	TGTGCCACCAGCAGAGATGGGGGAAAGGAGCAGTTCTTC
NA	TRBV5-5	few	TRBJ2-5	CASSFTDSQETQYF	TGTGCCAGCAGCTTTACGGACAGCCAAGAGACCCAGTACTTC
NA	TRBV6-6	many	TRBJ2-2	CASSYSIIASTKTGELFF	TGTGCCAGCAGTTACTCGATAATTGCTTCTACCAAAACCGGGGAGCTGTTTTTT
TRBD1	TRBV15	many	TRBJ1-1	CATSRVTGITEAFF	TGTGCCACCAGCAGAGTGACAGGGATCACTGAAGCTTTCTTT